The 19 T cell receptor beta chains given below trace back to one sample, sequenced in a study of CD4+ T cells in melanoma. Generated by immunoSEQ multiplex PCR, the TCRdb table keeps only in-frame clones and is missing some. The table includes some 5,000 clones, under 65% detected once. Input material: cells from a culture (not recorded whether cultured in vitro). The receptor set was obtained from a human donor with melanoma.

V and J are TRBV2 and TRBJ2-7, with D possibly TRBD2 on 6 matching bases. Germline lookup yields CDR1 SNHLY and CDR2 FYNNEI. The V and J ends lost 11 bases and 5 bases respectively, with 19 bases between them. CDR3 length equals 13 residues. The CDR3 DNA reads TGTGCCGGGCGGGACTCACGGCACGACGAGCAGTACTTC. Its protein product is CAGRDSRHDEQYF.

By sample fraction, this clone is medium-sized. The rearrangement links TRBV7-9 to TRBJ1-2, with unresolved D. Germline loops: CDR1 SEHNR, CDR2 FQNEAQ (reference sequence). Trimming shortened V by 5 bases and J by 7 bases, and 14 bases separated the two germline ends. This CDR3 region has 13 residues. CDR3 amino acids: CASSPLLRGGYTF. CDR3 bases: TGTGCCAGCAGCCCCCTTCTTCGAGGTGGCTACACCTTC.

The CDR3 DNA reads as TGCAGCGGGACAGGGGGACTCTCTGAAGCTTTCTTT. Translated: CSGTGGLSEAFF. The chain combines TRBV29-1 with TRBJ1-1; 10 bases map to TRBD1. The CDR3 totals 12 residues. The V segment lost 7 bases and the J segment 6 bases; nucleotides outside the gene matches: 5. Per germline, CDR1 SQVTM and CDR2 ANQGSEA.

J is TRBJ2-1 and V is TRBV14, with D possibly being TRBD2 (7 bases). CDR3 size: 16 residues. The germline V gene encodes CDR1 SGHDN and CDR2 FVKESK. V dropped 2 bases and J dropped 7 bases, with 18 bases sitting between them. CDR3 in DNA: TGTGCCAGCAGCCAATTGCGGGGGCCTTTCCATAATGAGCAGTTCTTC. It specifies CASSQLRGPFHNEQFF.

J is TRBJ1-1 and V is TRBV3-1 (or the pseudogene TRBV3-2), with D possibly being TRBD1 (6 bases). V was shortened by 4 bases and J by 0 bases, with 12 bases between the two germline ends. CDR1 is LGHDT, CDR2 YNNKEL, per germline (reference sequence). The CDR3 consists of 15 residues. The CDR3 DNA reads TGTGCCAGCAGCCGCATCAGGGGTCTGAACACTGAAGCTTTCTTT. Translation gives CASSRIRGLNTEAFF.

This clone was seen just once. The chain combines TRBV2 with TRBJ2-6; D unclear. CDR1 and CDR2 from the germline V gene are SNHLY and FYNNEI. The CDR3 is 15 amino acids. Deletions cut 1 base from V and 2 bases from J, with 6 bases between. The CDR3 DNA reads TGTGCCAGCAGTGAAGGGTTTACTGGGGCCAACGTCCTGACTTTC. Translating gives CASSEGFTGANVLTF.

The CDR3 loop reads CAISDPEGTSGGHEQFF. CDR3 coding DNA: TGTGCCATCAGTGACCCCGAGGGGACTAGCGGGGGGCATGAGCAGTTCTTC. The rearrangement joins TRBV10-3 to TRBJ2-1, with 15 positions matching TRBD2. CDR1 is ENHRY and CDR2 is SYGVKD in the germline V gene. The CDR3 has 17 residues. With 3 bases clipped from V and 8 bases from J, the junction kept 8 bases outside the gene matches.

This chain connects TRBV27 to TRBJ1-2; 8 nucleotides agree with TRBD1. The length of the CDR3 is 14 residues. The trim removed 7 bases at V and 0 bases at J, leaving 4 bases unmatched. The germline V gene has CDR1 MNHEY and CDR2 SMNVEV (reference sequence). The CDR3 is CASTSGQANYGYTF. The CDR3 nucleotides read TGTGCCAGCACTTCGGGACAGGCTAACTATGGCTACACCTTC.

CDR3 DNA: TGTGCCAGCAGCAGCCTCTGGAGGGTTGGCACAGATACGCAGTATTTT. Its protein is CASSSLWRVGTDTQYF. The chain combines TRBV5-4 with TRBJ2-3; the D gene is possibly TRBD2 (6 bases). CDR3 length equals 16 residues. Germline CDR1 is SGHNT and CDR2 is YYREEE (reference sequence). Trimming removed 4 bases at V and 1 base at J, with 16 bases between.

J is TRBJ1-3 and V is TRBV5-1; D is unclear. This CDR3 is 15 amino acids long. Germline CDR1 and CDR2: SGHRS and YFSETQ. V lost 4 bases, J lost 0 bases, and 11 bases lay in between. The CDR3 here is CASSPYSSSGNTIYF. The CDR3, as DNA: TGCGCCAGCAGCCCGTACTCAAGCTCTGGAAACACCATATATTTT.

This clone ranks as medium-sized (0.01 to 0.1%). The rearrangement joins TRBV5-1 to TRBJ1-2; D unclear. The CDR3 consists of 15 residues. V gave up 4 bases and J gave up 1 base, with 14 bases separating them. CDR1 and CDR2 from the germline V gene are SGHRS and YFSETQ. This chain's CDR3 is CASSVGVGGNYGYTF. The CDR3 coding sequence is TGCGCCAGCAGCGTCGGGGTGGGAGGTAACTATGGCTACACCTTC. Variable domain in full (rest from reference TRBV5-1 and TRBJ1-2): KAGVTQTPRYLIKTRGQQVTLSCSPISGHRSVSWYQQTPGQGLQFLFEYFSETQRNKGNFPGRFSGRQFSNSRSEMNVSTLELGDSALYLCASSVGVGGNYGYTFGSGTRLTVV.

The sample holds a few counts of this clone. The V and J genes are TRBV5-6 and TRBJ2-7; D possibly corresponds to TRBD1 (6 bases). Trimming took 5 bases from V and 0 from J, leaving 18 bases between them. In germline, CDR1 is SGHDT, CDR2 YYEEEE. The CDR3 spans 16 residues. The CDR3 DNA follows: TGTGCCAGCAGTAACAGGGTTTTGATGAGCTCCTACGAGCAGTACTTC. This codes for CASSNRVLMSSYEQYF.

The rearrangement joins TRBV28 to TRBJ1-4; TRBD1 agrees at 7 bases. Trimming took 2 bases from V and 6 from J; bases not matched to a gene: 3. The CDR3 is 14 amino acids. From germline, CDR1 is MDHEN and CDR2 SYDVKM. The CDR3 region is CASSLARGDEKLFF. CDR3 coding DNA: TGTGCCAGCAGTTTAGCCAGGGGGGATGAAAAACTGTTTTTT. Combining the CDR3 with reference TRBV28 and TRBJ1-4 gives the whole variable domain DVKVTQSSRYLVKRTGEKVFLECVQDMDHENMFWYRQDPGLGLRLIYFSYDVKMKEKGDIPEGYSVSREKKERFSLILESASTNQTSMYLCASSLARGDEKLFFGSGTQLSVL.

This clone turned up a few times. The J gene is TRBJ2-5, the V gene TRBV18, with D possibly matching TRBD1 (6 bases). The CDR3 is 14 residues long. The V gene lost 6 bases and the J gene lost 2 bases, with 13 bases spanning the gap. Germline V gives CDR1 KGHSH, CDR2 LQKENI. The CDR3 DNA follows: TGTGCCAGCTCCCGCCAGGGGAGTCAAGAGACCCAGTACTTC. Translated, it gives CASSRQGSQETQYF.

J is TRBJ2-3 and V is TRBV30; 8 bases fit TRBD2. After removal of 4 bases from V and 2 bases from J, the junction contained 8 bases not matched to a gene. CDR1 GTSNPN and CDR2 SVGIG come from the germline V gene (reference sequence). This CDR3 is 15 amino acids long. In DNA form, the CDR3 reads TGTGCCTGGATAGGCGCGGGGGGCCCCACAGATACGCAGTATTTT. Protein sequence: CAWIGAGGPTDTQYF. The variable domain in full, with the rest retrieved from reference TRBV30 and TRBJ2-3, is SQTIHQWPATLVQPVGSPLSLECTVEGTSNPNLYWYRQAAGRGLQLLFYSVGIGQISSEVPQNLSASRPQDRQFILSSKKLLLSDSGFYLCAWIGAGGPTDTQYFGPGTRLTVL.

This chain connects TRBV5-1 to TRBJ1-4, with 9 bases identical to TRBD1. With 4 bases clipped from V and 1 base from J, the junction kept 8 bases outside the gene matches. The CDR3 covers 17 residues. Germline V gene data show CDR1 as SGHRS and CDR2 as YFSETQ. CDR3 DNA: TGCGCCAGCAGCAGAGCCGGGACAGGGAGAACTAATGAAAAACTGTTTTTT. Translating it yields CASSRAGTGRTNEKLFF.

This clone qualifies as medium-sized. The chain recombines TRBV9 with TRBJ2-2; no clear D gene. Trimming stripped 0 bases from V and 4 bases from J, with 4 bases between. The CDR3 is made up of 13 amino acids. In germline, CDR1 is SGDLS, CDR2 YYNGEE. CDR3 bases: TGTGCCAGCAGCGTAGAAGGCACCGGGGAGCTGTTTTTT. Amino acids: CASSVEGTGELFF.

This rearrangement joins TRBV5-5 to TRBJ2-3; TRBD1 matches 8 bases. The CDR3 has 16 residues. The germline V gene encodes CDR1 SGHKS and CDR2 YYEKEE (reference sequence). J was trimmed by 3 bases and V by 0 bases; bases with no gene match: 6. The chain's CDR3 is CASSLGPGGVTDTQYF. The DNA for the CDR3 is TGTGCCAGCAGCTTGGGGCCAGGGGGCGTAACAGATACGCAGTATTTT.

This chain uses TRBV19 with TRBJ1-2; TRBD1 aligns across 11 bases. The germline V gene has CDR1 LNHDA and CDR2 SQIVND (reference sequence). Trimming removed 0 bases from V and 2 bases from J; junction bases left unmatched: 11. This CDR3 has 19 residues. Written as DNA, the CDR3 is TGTGCCAGTAGTATAGATCGGACAGGGGGCCGTTCCCTGAACTATGGCTACACCTTC. It translates to CASSIDRTGGRSLNYGYTF.